Each of the 28 T cell receptor beta chains below was sequenced from the same sample in a study of graft-versus-host responses after intestinal transplantation. Intraepithelial and lamina propria lymphocytes were freed from processed graft tissue. Here immunoSEQ multiplex PCR was the method, and the copy in TCRdb shows in-frame clones only, minus some. Of some 2,000 clones listed, less than 90% are singletons. The sample here was ileum tissue, taken 65 to 70 days after transplant. The receptors were gathered from a human patient who received an intestinal transplant, so some T cells may come from the graft donor.

The chain recombines TRBV6-1 with TRBJ1-5; D is unclear. The CDR3 has 18 amino acids. Trimming removed 1 base from V and 3 bases from J, with 19 bases in between. The germline V gene has CDR1 MNHNS and CDR2 SASEGT. CDR3 in amino acids: CASSEVVTLQFINQPQHF. In DNA form, the CDR3 reads TGTGCCAGCAGTGAAGTAGTCACCCTTCAATTTATCAATCAGCCCCAGCATTTT.

The chain couples TRBV5-1 to TRBJ2-1, with TRBD2 matching 9 bases. CDR3 length equals 17 residues. Germline values: CDR1 SGHRS, CDR2 YFSETQ. Trimming removed 3 bases from V and 7 bases from J; junction bases left unmatched: 14. The CDR3 DNA is TGCGCCAGCAGCTGGGCGCCGATAGCGGGGGCGACGAATGAGCAGTTCTTC. Its protein is CASSWAPIAGATNEQFF.

The chain uses TRBV20-1 and TRBJ2-7; D is uncertain. There are 11 residues in the CDR3. V lost 2 bases, J lost 3 bases, and 5 bases lay in between. Germline loops: CDR1 DFQATT, CDR2 SNEGSKA (reference sequence). The CDR3 reads CSARTRYEQYF. The DNA for the CDR3 is TGCAGTGCTAGAACCCGCTACGAGCAGTACTTC.

This clone was seen only a few times. The chain couples TRBV9 to TRBJ2-5; 7 nucleotides align to TRBD2. Trimming took 5 bases from V and 3 from J; bases not matched to a gene: 10. Germline-derived CDR1 and CDR2 are SGDLS and YYNGEE. This CDR3 has 15 amino acids. The CDR3 coding sequence is TGTGCCAGCAGTTGGACTAGTCGTGGGGAAGAGACCCAGTACTTC. Translating gives CASSWTSRGEETQYF.

The chain carries TRBV6-6 and TRBJ1-2; D might be TRBD1 (6 bases). Trimming removed 10 bases at V and 8 bases at J, with 14 bases between. The CDR3 sequence is 11 residues long. Germline lookup yields CDR1 MNHNY and CDR2 SVGAGI (reference sequence). CDR3 bases: TGTGCCACACAGGGAGTTGAGGGCTACACCTTC. Amino acids: CATQGVEGYTF.

CDR3 region: CASSEPGQGFLLQYF. CDR3 bases: TGTGCCAGCAGTGAACCGGGACAGGGGTTTCTGTTGCAGTACTTC. This chain uses TRBV25-1 with TRBJ2-7; 10 bases agree with TRBD1. The CDR3 extends over 15 amino acids. Germline lookup yields CDR1 MGHDK and CDR2 SYGVNS. Trimming removed 2 bases from V and 9 bases from J; junction bases left unmatched: 10.

This chain uses TRBV7-5 with TRBJ2-7; no DNA check was done on the table's D call, TRBD2. TRBV7-5 is a pseudogene locus. This CDR3 comprises 18 residues. The CDR3 coding sequence is TGTGCCAGAAGCTCCACTCCCGTAGCCGGGACTAGCGGGGTCAAGCAGTACTTC. It codes for CARSSTPVAGTSGVKQYF.

The chain links TRBV6-9 to TRBJ2-7; D gene ambiguous. With 5 bases removed from V and 7 bases from J, the gap between germline ends came to 12 bases. CDR1 is MNHGY, CDR2 SVAAGI, per germline. The CDR3 consists of 12 residues. CDR3 sequence reads: CASSRLDGEQYF. CDR3 nucleotides: TGTGCCAGCAGTCGTCTGGATGGAGAGCAGTACTTC.

The chain carries TRBV15 and TRBJ1-2; D is uncertain. In germline, CDR1 is LNHNV, CDR2 YYDKDF (reference sequence). Trimming stripped 1 base from V and 2 bases from J, with 11 bases between. The CDR3 runs to 15 residues. The CDR3: CATSRGRDSNYGYTF. The CDR3 DNA sequence: TGTGCCACCAGCAGAGGTAGGGATTCGAACTATGGCTACACCTTC.

In nucleotides, the CDR3 is TGTGCCATCCGGAGGACGGTGAACACCGGGGAGCTGTTTTTT. Translating it yields CAIRRTVNTGELFF. The chain uses TRBV10-3 and TRBJ2-2; perhaps TRBD2 as D (5 bases). CDR3 size: 14 residues. The germline V gene has CDR1 ENHRY and CDR2 SYGVKD. The V end lost 8 bases, the J end lost 1 base, and 11 bases lay between the germline ends.

The chain recombines TRBV28 with TRBJ2-2; 8 nucleotides line up with TRBD1. In germline, CDR1 is MDHEN, CDR2 SYDVKM. J gave up 2 bases and V 6 bases, and 2 bases lay outside the gene matches. This CDR3 is 14 amino acids long. CDR3 coding DNA: TGTGCCAGCAGGACAGGGGAAAACACCGGGGAGCTGTTTTTT. It specifies CASRTGENTGELFF.

This clone was seen once. The rearrangement links TRBV4-1 to TRBJ2-7; a weak D match, TRBD1 (6 bases). The V and J ends lost 8 bases and 2 bases respectively, with 22 bases between them. Germline CDR1 and CDR2: MGHRA and YSYEKL. This CDR3 contains 16 residues. The CDR3, as DNA: TGCGCCAGCCGAGCCCTTGGGACACTCGCTACCTACGAGCAGTACTTC. Its protein product is CASRALGTLATYEQYF.

The V and J genes are TRBV2 and TRBJ1-2; 7 bases map to TRBD1. CDR3 length: 14 amino acids. Germline CDR1 SNHLY, CDR2 FYNNEI. The junction had 8 bases not matched to a gene; V was cut back by 6 bases and J by 4 bases. The CDR3 DNA is TGTGCCAGCAGGGACCGGGACAGAAGCTATGGCTACACCTTC. Translation gives CASRDRDRSYGYTF.

In its sample, this clone was seen once. The chain links TRBV7-4 to TRBJ2-7; D not certain. The CDR3 has 14 amino acids. From germline, CDR1 is SGHVT and CDR2 SQSDAQ. V was cut by 5 bases and J by 3 bases, with 14 bases left in between. The CDR3 DNA reads as TGTGCCAGCAGCCAAGATAACACAAACTACGAGCAGTACTTC. This codes for CASSQDNTNYEQYF.

The chain has TRBV28 and TRBJ1-2, with 11 nucleotides matching TRBD1. The CDR3 has 16 amino acids. V was pared by 5 bases and J by 7 bases, with 12 bases of the junction left unmatched. Germline V gene lookup returns CDR1 MDHEN and CDR2 SYDVKM. The CDR3 reads CASSLPGRTGGVGYTF. CDR3 bases: TGTGCCAGCAGTCTTCCCGGGAGGACAGGGGGCGTTGGCTACACCTTC.

The genes are TRBV7-4 and TRBJ1-2, with D perhaps TRBD1 (5 bases). The V gene's germline CDR1 is SGHVT and CDR2 SQSDAQ. V was pared by 5 bases and J by 4 bases, with 23 bases between. The CDR3 is 17 residues long. CDR3 protein: CASSPRREGMASYGYTF. Here the CDR3 DNA reads TGTGCCAGCAGCCCAAGACGGGAGGGGATGGCCTCCTATGGCTACACCTTC.

J is TRBJ2-7 and V is TRBV10-3, with 9 bases that match TRBD1. The CDR3 is made up of 14 amino acids. V shed 3 bases, J shed 4 bases, and the junction held 4 bases outside the gene matches. Germline loops: CDR1 ENHRY, CDR2 SYGVKD. The CDR3 bases are TGTGCCATCAGTGACAGGGGACAGGGTTACGAGCAGTACTTC. Protein: CAISDRGQGYEQYF.

V is TRBV19 and J is TRBJ2-1, with D perhaps TRBD2 (7 bases). The CDR3 totals 13 residues. Trimming shortened V by 7 bases and J by 6 bases, and 13 bases separated the two germline ends. Germline CDR1 reads LNHDA; CDR2 reads SQIVND (reference sequence). The CDR3 DNA follows: TGTGCCAGTATAGGGAGGGGGGGCAATGAGCAGTTCTTC. Protein sequence: CASIGRGGNEQFF.

The chain uses TRBV28 and TRBJ2-5; 10 positions match TRBD2. The end of the DNA fits TRBJ2-7 better, so the J call may be wrong. The CDR3 extends over 15 amino acids. Germline V lookup: CDR1 MDHEN, CDR2 SYDVKM. Here the CDR3 DNA reads TGTGCCAGCAGATCGACTAGCGGGCTAGCCTACGAGCAGTACTTC. Translating gives CASRSTSGLAYEQYF.

The CDR3 DNA sequence: TGTGCCAGCAGCCAAGAAGGGACGGGACTGAGGGGCTACGAGCAGTACTTC. As protein: CASSQEGTGLRGYEQYF. The chain uses TRBV4-2 and TRBJ2-7; D possibly corresponds to TRBD2 (6 bases). From germline, CDR1 is LGHNA and CDR2 YNFKEQ. CDR3 length: 17 amino acids. V lost 0 bases and J lost 3, with 18 bases in between.

The chain employs TRBV4-1 and TRBJ1-2; D is unresolved. Germline V gene data show CDR1 as MGHRA and CDR2 as YSYEKL. This CDR3 contains 18 residues. Trimming pared 4 bases from V and 4 bases from J, leaving 25 bases between. CDR3 sequence (DNA): TGCGCCAGCAGCCGCATAAGAGGGATTTCTCCTTCGGGCTATGGCTACACCTTC. Translated, it gives CASSRIRGISPSGYGYTF.

The chain links TRBV11-2 to TRBJ2-7; TRBD1 matches 8 bases. The germline gives CDR1 SGHAT, CDR2 FQNNGV. Germline trimming cut 4 bases from V and 2 bases from J; bases unmatched to any gene: 4. This CDR3 is built from 14 residues. As DNA, the CDR3 is TGTGCCAGCAGCTCGGACAGGGTTACCTACGAGCAGTACTTC. Amino acids: CASSSDRVTYEQYF.

This chain connects TRBV4-3 to TRBJ1-2; D remains unclear. The CDR3 spans 14 residues. The germline V gene encodes CDR1 LGHNA and CDR2 YSLEER. V was shortened by 0 bases and J by 1 base, with 6 bases between the two germline ends. The CDR3 here is CASSQERSNYGYTF. In DNA form, the CDR3 reads TGCGCCAGCAGCCAAGAAAGGAGTAACTATGGCTACACCTTC.

This clone has more than one count but fewer than ten. The chain combines TRBV6-6 with TRBJ1-5, with TRBD1 matching 7 bases. Losses at the gene ends were 4 bases for V and 5 bases for J; bases not matched to a gene: 5. Germline V gene sequence: CDR1 MNHNY, CDR2 SVGAGI (reference sequence). This CDR3 is built from 14 residues. Here the CDR3 reads CASSSQGGDQPQHF. The CDR3 DNA is TGTGCCAGCAGTTCCCAGGGGGGGGATCAGCCCCAGCATTTT.

The V call is TRBV12-2, the J call TRBJ2-3. TRBV12-2 is a pseudogene. The CDR3 extends over 18 amino acids. CDR3 sequence (DNA): TGTGCAAGTCGCTTAGCGAGTAGGGCGGAAGTGGAAACAGATACGCAGTATTTT. Translation gives CASRLASRAEVETDTQYF.

The chain carries TRBV12-5 and TRBJ2-7, with 10 nucleotides matching TRBD1. CDR1 is LGHNT, CDR2 FRNRAP, per germline. This CDR3 region has 12 residues. The CDR3 here is CAPRDRGYEQYF. The CDR3 bases are TGTGCGCCTCGGGACAGGGGCTACGAGCAGTACTTC.

CDR3 sequence (DNA): TGTGCCAGCAGCTTAAACTTCGTCGTACAGGGGGCAAGACCCCTCCACTTT. Protein product: CASSLNFVVQGARPLHF. This sequence joins TRBV11-2 and TRBJ1-6; TRBD1 matches 9 bases. J was trimmed by 12 bases and V by 2 bases; bases with no gene match: 14. The length of the CDR3 is 17 residues. The germline CDR1 and CDR2 sequences are SGHAT and FQNNGV.

The J gene is TRBJ2-7, the V gene TRBV20-1; D not certain. The germline gives CDR1 DFQATT, CDR2 SNEGSKA (reference sequence). This CDR3 spans 11 amino acids. Trimming took 2 bases from V and 6 from J, leaving 8 bases between them. This CDR3 is CSARLFGEQYF. The CDR3 bases are TGCAGTGCTAGACTGTTCGGCGAGCAGTACTTC.